These 25 T cell receptor beta chains were sequenced from one sample in a study of shared clonotypes between healthy human individuals. TCRdb's copy holds only in-frame clones and misses some; the assay was immunoSEQ multiplex PCR. Among 900,000 to 1,200,000 clones listed, about 80% were seen once. Sequencing was carried out using memory CD4+ T cells from PBMCs. The subset denotes: CD45RA-negative fraction. These receptors were taken from a man between 18 and 35 years old in good health. Some clones in this sample may be carry-over from other donors' samples.

The CDR3 is CASSLGGATDAYNEQFF. DNA of the CDR3: TGTGCCAGCAGCTTAGGGGGGGCCACGGACGCCTACAATGAGCAGTTCTTC. J is TRBJ2-1 and V is TRBV11-2; the D gene could be TRBD1 or TRBD2 (6 bases each). Germline CDR1 reads SGHAT; CDR2 reads FQNNGV. This CDR3 spans 17 amino acids. V lost 1 base and J lost 2, with 15 bases in between. The full variable domain, with the rest looked up from reference TRBV11-2 and TRBJ2-1, is EAGVAQSPRYKIIEKRQSVAFWCNPISGHATLYWYQQILGQGPKLLIQFQNNGVVDDSQLPKDRFSAERLKGVDSTLKIQPAKLEDSAVYLCASSLGGATDAYNEQFFGPGTRLTVL.

The chain joins TRBV2 to TRBJ2-1; D remains unclear. V lost 3 bases, J lost 4 bases, and 13 bases lay in between. The germline V gene has CDR1 SNHLY and CDR2 FYNNEI. The CDR3 is 15 residues long. The CDR3 DNA sequence: TGTGCCAGCAGTGACTATATCCCCGATTACAATGAGCAGTTCTTC. Amino acids: CASSDYIPDYNEQFF.

CDR3 DNA sequence: TGTGCCACCAGCAGTATCACCGGGGCCAACGTCCTGACTTTC. It specifies CATSSITGANVLTF. V and J are TRBV15 and TRBJ2-6; D unresolved. This CDR3 contains 14 residues. V was pared by 3 bases and J by 4 bases, with 7 bases between. CDR1 is LNHNV and CDR2 is YYDKDF in the germline V gene (reference sequence). Combining the CDR3 with reference TRBV15 and TRBJ2-6 gives the whole variable domain DAMVIQNPRYQVTQFGKPVTLSCSQTLNHNVMYWYQQKSSQAPKLLFHYYDKDFNNEADTPDNFQSRRPNTSFCFLDIRSPGLGDTAMYLCATSSITGANVLTFGAGSRLTVL.

The rearrangement links TRBV4-3 to TRBJ2-7, with 11 bases identical to TRBD1. V shed 0 bases, J shed 6 bases, and the junction held 7 bases outside the gene matches. CDR1 and CDR2 (germline): LGHNA, YSLEER. The CDR3 is 16 amino acids. CDR3 loop: CASSQEWDRGIGEQYF. In nucleotides, the CDR3 is TGCGCCAGCAGCCAAGAGTGGGACAGGGGGATTGGCGAGCAGTACTTC.

This chain connects TRBV5-1 to TRBJ2-7, with 15 bases lining up with TRBD2. The CDR3 sequence is 17 residues long. Germline V lookup: CDR1 SGHRS, CDR2 YFSETQ. J was trimmed by 2 bases and V by 5 bases; bases with no gene match: 8. This CDR3 reads CASRPGLAGGPTYEQYF. DNA of the CDR3: TGCGCCAGCAGACCCGGACTAGCGGGAGGGCCCACCTACGAGCAGTACTTC.

V and J are TRBV6-6 and TRBJ1-4; D gene unclear. Trimming pared 10 bases from V and 0 bases from J, leaving 18 bases between. The CDR3 is 16 amino acids. Germline V gives CDR1 MNHNY, CDR2 SVGAGI (reference sequence). This CDR3 reads CATNGRNSATNEKLFF. The CDR3 DNA is TGTGCCACGAACGGGAGAAACAGCGCAACTAATGAAAAACTGTTTTTT.

The chain joins TRBV2 to TRBJ1-3; maybe TRBD1 (5 bases). This CDR3 region has 13 residues. Trimming removed 8 bases from V and 1 base from J, with 9 bases in between. The germline V gene encodes CDR1 SNHLY and CDR2 FYNNEI. This chain's CDR3 is CASGGVSGNTIYF. In nucleotides, the CDR3 is TGTGCCAGCGGGGGAGTTTCTGGAAACACCATATATTTT.

This clone was recorded once. Possible read error: a much larger clone is one base away. At the DNA level, this CDR3 is encoded by other sequences in the same sample as well. The chain couples TRBV5-1 to TRBJ1-5, with D unclear. This CDR3 is built from 14 residues. Looked up from germline, CDR1 is SGHRS and CDR2 is YFSETQ. The germline V and J ends were trimmed by 0 bases and 2 bases, with 6 bases remaining between them. CDR3 DNA sequence: TGCGCCAGCAGCTTGGGGTCAGGCAATCAGCCCCAGCATTTT. Translated, it gives CASSLGSGNQPQHF.

This clone was picked up a small number of times. The chain uses TRBV15 and TRBJ2-7; the D is unclear. This CDR3 comprises 14 residues. Germline V gene sequence: CDR1 LNHNV, CDR2 YYDKDF (reference sequence). V lost 0 bases and J lost 6, with 12 bases in between. CDR3: CATSRDFEGSEQYF. The CDR3 coding sequence is TGTGCCACCAGCAGAGATTTTGAAGGGTCCGAGCAGTACTTC.

V is TRBV28 and J is TRBJ2-1, with a weak D call TRBD1 (6 bases). CDR3 size: 16 residues. In germline, CDR1 is MDHEN, CDR2 SYDVKM. The ends were cut back, 5 bases at V and 0 bases at J, with 14 bases in the middle. The chain's CDR3 is CASSGRTASSYNEQFF. The CDR3 nucleotides read TGTGCCAGCAGTGGAAGGACAGCAAGCTCCTACAATGAGCAGTTCTTC.

The rearrangement links TRBV5-6 to TRBJ1-2, with TRBD1 matching over 8 bases. Germline loops: CDR1 SGHDT, CDR2 YYEEEE. The ends lost 1 base at V and 4 bases at J; junction bases unmatched: 12. The length of the CDR3 is 17 residues. The CDR3 bases are TGTGCCAGCAGCTTGTATTCCGGACAGGGAATCCCCTATGGCTACACCTTC. This translates into CASSLYSGQGIPYGYTF.

V and J are TRBV7-9 and TRBJ2-7; 14 bases map to TRBD2. The CDR3 consists of 16 residues. Germline V gene lookup returns CDR1 SEHNR and CDR2 FQNEAQ (reference sequence). V gave up 5 bases and J gave up 0 bases; unmatched junction bases: 3. The CDR3 DNA reads as TGTGCCAGCAGCAAGGGACTAGCGGGAGTCTCCTACGAGCAGTACTTC. It encodes CASSKGLAGVSYEQYF.

The J gene is TRBJ2-5, the V gene TRBV5-6, with a possible D match to TRBD2 (6 bases). Germline V CDR1 and CDR2: SGHDT, YYEEEE. V lost 0 bases and J 2 bases, leaving 14 bases between the germline ends. The CDR3 is made up of 16 amino acids. The CDR3 loop is CASSLGVAAAQETQYF. The CDR3 coding sequence is TGTGCCAGCAGCTTGGGTGTAGCGGCGGCACAAGAGACCCAGTACTTC. The full variable domain, in which reference TRBV5-6 and TRBJ2-5 provide the parts outside the CDR3, is DAGVTQSPTHLIKTRGQQVTLRCSPKSGHDTVSWYQQALGQGPQFIFQYYEEEERQRGNFPDRFSGHQFPNYSSELNVNALLLGDSALYLCASSLGVAAAQETQYFGPGTRLLVL.

This chain connects TRBV2 to TRBJ1-1, with D maybe TRBD1 (6 bases). The CDR3 consists of 13 residues. CDR1 is SNHLY and CDR2 is FYNNEI in the germline V gene. The ends were cut back, 6 bases at V and 3 bases at J, with 11 bases in the middle. The CDR3 reads CASSKQGDTEAFF. Here the CDR3 DNA reads TGTGCCAGCAGCAAACAGGGAGACACTGAAGCTTTCTTT.

The V gene is TRBV28, the J gene TRBJ1-2, with D tentatively TRBD1 (5 bases). Germline V gene data show CDR1 as MDHEN and CDR2 as SYDVKM. This CDR3 has 14 amino acids. V was clipped by 5 bases and J by 4 bases, with 14 bases between them. This chain's CDR3 is CASSGPEGSYGYTF. The DNA of the CDR3 is TGTGCCAGCAGTGGTCCGGAGGGGTCCTATGGCTACACCTTC.

The V and J genes are TRBV7-3 and TRBJ2-5, with D possibly TRBD2 on 7 matching bases. With 5 bases removed from V and 1 base from J, the gap between germline ends came to 23 bases. Germline V gene sequence: CDR1 SGHTA, CDR2 FQGTGA. The length of the CDR3 is 18 residues. The CDR3 region is CASSPRRRGGTLQETQYF. The CDR3 DNA reads as TGTGCCAGCAGCCCCAGGAGGAGGGGGGGAACTCTCCAAGAGACCCAGTACTTC.

V usage is TRBV10-3 and J usage is TRBJ1-1; D ambiguous. With 3 bases removed from V and 3 bases from J, the gap between germline ends came to 11 bases. The CDR3 spans 14 residues. Germline V gene lookup returns CDR1 ENHRY and CDR2 SYGVKD. CDR3 coding DNA: TGTGCCATCAGTGAAAGGCAGTTAGACACTGAAGCTTTCTTT. This translates into CAISERQLDTEAFF.

The J gene is TRBJ2-3, the V gene TRBV7-9; D call uncertain. Germline V gene data show CDR1 as SEHNR and CDR2 as FQNEAQ (reference sequence). Trimming took 1 base from V and 4 from J, leaving 6 bases between them. The length of the CDR3 is 13 residues. The CDR3 DNA follows: TGTGCCAGCAGCTTAGTCGCGTCAGATACGCAGTATTTT. Translating it yields CASSLVASDTQYF.

The J gene is TRBJ2-5, the V gene TRBV18; 10 nucleotides match TRBD2. Per the germline V gene, CDR1 is KGHSH and CDR2 is LQKENI. This CDR3 is 15 amino acids long. V trimming: 6 bases; J trimming: 0 bases; junction bases outside the gene matches: 4. Written as DNA, the CDR3 is TGTGCCAGCTCGATACTAGCGGGGAACCAAGAGACCCAGTACTTC. It yields the protein CASSILAGNQETQYF. The full variable domain, rest sourced from reference TRBV18 and TRBJ2-5, is NAGVMQNPRHLVRRRGQEARLRCSPMKGHSHVYWYRQLPEEGLKFMVYLQKENIIDESGMPKERFSAEFPKEGPSILRIQQVVRGDSAAYFCASSILAGNQETQYFGPGTRLLVL.

The rearrangement links TRBV30 to TRBJ1-5, with 7 bases aligning to TRBD1. Germline trimming cut 5 bases from V and 5 bases from J; bases unmatched to any gene: 3. Looked up from germline, CDR1 is GTSNPN and CDR2 is SVGIG (reference sequence). This CDR3 comprises 12 residues. CDR3 protein: CAWGQAYQPQHF. As DNA, the CDR3 is TGTGCCTGGGGACAGGCCTATCAGCCCCAGCATTTT.

This chain joins TRBV6-1 and TRBJ1-5, with 10 positions matching TRBD1. V was clipped by 0 bases and J by 8 bases; unmatched bases: 10. CDR1 is MNHNS and CDR2 is SASEGT in the germline V gene. The CDR3 is made up of 17 amino acids. The CDR3, as DNA: TGTGCCAGCAGTGAAGCGGGTGGGACAGGGGTAGGGAAGCCCCAGCATTTT. Translated: CASSEAGGTGVGKPQHF.

With regard to this clone: Distinct nucleotide sequences in the sample also encode this CDR3. The chain combines TRBV9 with TRBJ2-4; D gene uncertain. Trimming stripped 0 bases from V and 3 bases from J, with 7 bases between. Germline assignment: CDR1 SGDLS and CDR2 YYNGEE. This CDR3 region has 14 residues. CDR3 in DNA: TGTGCCAGCAGCGTAGCGCTGGGCAAAAACATTCAGTACTTC. Protein: CASSVALGKNIQYF.

The chain links TRBV2 to TRBJ1-1; D may be TRBD1 (6 bases). The CDR3 contains 15 residues. Deletions cut 0 bases from V and 5 bases from J, with 13 bases between. CDR1 and CDR2 (germline): SNHLY, FYNNEI. CDR3 region: CASSEAGGRGTEAFF. For the CDR3, the DNA is TGTGCCAGCAGTGAAGCGGGGGGGCGAGGAACTGAAGCTTTCTTT.

This chain links TRBV5-4 with TRBJ2-7; 9 bases align to TRBD2. Per the germline V gene, CDR1 is SGHNT and CDR2 is YYREEE (reference sequence). This CDR3 spans 15 amino acids. The V and J ends lost 4 bases and 6 bases, in that order; junction bases with no gene match: 11. In DNA form, the CDR3 reads TGTGCCAGCAGCCCGGCTGGCGGGAGGGCCACCGAGCAGTACTTC. This encodes CASSPAGGRATEQYF.

The CDR3 is CASSPQSIDEQFF. The CDR3 nucleotides are TGTGCCAGCAGCCCACAAAGTATCGATGAGCAGTTCTTC. The rearrangement joins TRBV7-9 to TRBJ2-1; D remains unclear. This CDR3 is built from 13 residues. The V and J ends lost 5 bases and 8 bases respectively, with 13 bases between them. Germline assignment: CDR1 SEHNR and CDR2 FQNEAQ (reference sequence).